This TCR beta chain was retrieved from a study of cytotoxic CD8 clonotypes in ibrutinib-treated CLL. Study-level results: Public clonotypes were seen rarely and were contracted or stable on treatment.

This clone appeared once. Antigen specificity is unknown. Sequencing used immunoSEQ multiplex PCR; TCRdb keeps in-frame clones, though not all of them. The sample includes around 330,000 clones, under 70% of them seen just once. Trimming shortened V by 0 bases and J by 7 bases, and 6 bases separated the two germline ends. CDR1 and CDR2 from the germline V gene are MDHEN and SYDVKM. CDR3 size: 12 residues. This TCR derives from a human donor with chronic lymphocytic leukemia. The gene calls are TRBV28 and TRBJ1-2, with a possible D match to TRBD1 (5 bases). Material: PBMCs, obtained after 36 months of ibrutinib treatment. In DNA, the CDR3 is TGTGCCAGCAGTTTATGGGGGACTGGCTACACCTTC. Translated: CASSLWGTGYTF.